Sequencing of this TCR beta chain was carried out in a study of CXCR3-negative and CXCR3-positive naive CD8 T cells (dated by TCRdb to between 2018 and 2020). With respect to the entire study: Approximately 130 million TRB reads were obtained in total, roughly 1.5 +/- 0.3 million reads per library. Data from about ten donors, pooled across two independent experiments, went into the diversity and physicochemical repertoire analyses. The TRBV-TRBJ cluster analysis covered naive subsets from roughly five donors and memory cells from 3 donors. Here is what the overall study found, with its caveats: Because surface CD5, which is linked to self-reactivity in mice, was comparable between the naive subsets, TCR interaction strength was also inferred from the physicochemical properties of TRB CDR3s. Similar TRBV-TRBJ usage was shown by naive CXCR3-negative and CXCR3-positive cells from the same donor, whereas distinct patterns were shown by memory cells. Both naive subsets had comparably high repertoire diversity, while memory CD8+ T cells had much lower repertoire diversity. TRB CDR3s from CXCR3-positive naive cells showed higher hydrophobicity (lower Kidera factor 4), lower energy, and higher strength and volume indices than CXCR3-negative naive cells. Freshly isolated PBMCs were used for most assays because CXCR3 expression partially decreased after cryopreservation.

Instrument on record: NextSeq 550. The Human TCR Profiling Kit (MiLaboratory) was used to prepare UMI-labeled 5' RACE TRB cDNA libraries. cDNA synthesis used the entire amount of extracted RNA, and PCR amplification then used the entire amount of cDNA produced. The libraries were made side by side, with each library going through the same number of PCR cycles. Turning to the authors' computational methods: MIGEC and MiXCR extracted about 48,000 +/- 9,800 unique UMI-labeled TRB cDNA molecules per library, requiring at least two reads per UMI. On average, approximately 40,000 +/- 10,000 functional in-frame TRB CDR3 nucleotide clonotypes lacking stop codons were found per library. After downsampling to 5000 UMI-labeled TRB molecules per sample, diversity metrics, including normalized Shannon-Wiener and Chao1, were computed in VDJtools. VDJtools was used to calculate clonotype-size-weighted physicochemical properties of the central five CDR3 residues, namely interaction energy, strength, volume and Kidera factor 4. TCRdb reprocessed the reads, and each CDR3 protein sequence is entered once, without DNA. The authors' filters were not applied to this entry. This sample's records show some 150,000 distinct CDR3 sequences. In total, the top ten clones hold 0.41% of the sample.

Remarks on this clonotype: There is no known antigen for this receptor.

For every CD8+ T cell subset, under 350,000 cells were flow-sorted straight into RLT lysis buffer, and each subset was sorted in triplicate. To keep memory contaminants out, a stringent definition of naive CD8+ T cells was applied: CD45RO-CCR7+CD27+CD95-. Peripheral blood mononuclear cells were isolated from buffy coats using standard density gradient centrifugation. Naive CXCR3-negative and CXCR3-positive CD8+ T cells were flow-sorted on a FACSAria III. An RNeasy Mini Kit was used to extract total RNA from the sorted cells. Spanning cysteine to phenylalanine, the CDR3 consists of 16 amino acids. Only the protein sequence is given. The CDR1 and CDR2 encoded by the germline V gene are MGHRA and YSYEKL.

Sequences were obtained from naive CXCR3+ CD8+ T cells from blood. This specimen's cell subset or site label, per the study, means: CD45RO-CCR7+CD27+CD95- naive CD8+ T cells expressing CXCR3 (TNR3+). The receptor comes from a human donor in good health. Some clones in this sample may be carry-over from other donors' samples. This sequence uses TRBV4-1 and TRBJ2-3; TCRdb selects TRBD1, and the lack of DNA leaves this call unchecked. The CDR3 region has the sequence CASSQHRGATGDTQYF.